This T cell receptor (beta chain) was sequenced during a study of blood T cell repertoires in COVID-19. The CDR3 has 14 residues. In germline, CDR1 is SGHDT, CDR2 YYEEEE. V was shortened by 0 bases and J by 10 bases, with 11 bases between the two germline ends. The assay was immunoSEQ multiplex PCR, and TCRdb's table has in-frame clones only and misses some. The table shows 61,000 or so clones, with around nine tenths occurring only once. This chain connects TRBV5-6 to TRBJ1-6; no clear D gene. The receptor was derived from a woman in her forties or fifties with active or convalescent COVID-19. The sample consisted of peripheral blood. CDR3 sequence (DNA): TGTGCCAGCAGCTTGGGGAGGTCGGGGTCACCCCTCCACTTT. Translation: CASSLGRSGSPLHF.